These 14 T cell receptor beta chains originate from one sample sequenced in a study of T and B cells in COVID-19 patients. TRB was amplified from roughly 250-500 ng of blood genomic DNA. BIOMED2 TRB-A/B primer pools were used in multiplex TRB PCR. TCRdb re-derived calls from the multiplex PCR reads in MiXCR, one entry per CDR3 protein. The table shows roughly 15,000 distinct CDR3 sequences, with more than 25% occurring only once. The sample was blood. The origin of the receptors is a human donor who had recovered from COVID-19.

The table lists this clonotype with a count of one. The genes are TRBV6-5 and TRBJ1-2; TRBD1 agrees at 8 bases. CDR3 length: 13 amino acids. Losses at the gene ends were 4 bases for V and 6 bases for J; bases not matched to a gene: 4. The germline V gene has CDR1 MNHEY and CDR2 SVGAGI. CDR3 protein: CASSSDRAHGYTF. CDR3 sequence (DNA): TGTGCCAGCAGTTCGGACAGGGCGCATGGCTACACCTTC.

This clonotype appeared a few times. Written as DNA, the CDR3 is TGTGCCAGCAGACGGGACGGAGCTAACTATGGCTACACCTTC. The encoded protein is CASRRDGANYGYTF. The chain links TRBV5-5 to TRBJ1-2, with a weak D call TRBD1 (5 bases). The V gene's germline CDR1 is SGHKS and CDR2 YYEKEE (reference sequence). Between the trimmed V and J ends, which lost 5 bases and 0 bases, there was a span of 11 bases. CDR3 size: 14 residues. The variable domain in full, completed from reference TRBV5-5 and TRBJ1-2, reads DAGVTQSPTHLIKTRGQQVTLRCSPISGHKSVSWYQQVLGQGPQFIFQYYEKEERGRGNFPDRFSARQFPNYSSELNVNALLLGDSALYLCASRRDGANYGYTFGSGTRLTVV.

On this clonotype: This sequence may be a read error, since a much larger clone differs from it by one base. The chain links TRBV27 to TRBJ2-1; D call uncertain. The V gene lost 0 bases and the J gene lost 12 bases, with 18 bases spanning the gap. Per the germline V gene, CDR1 is MNHEY and CDR2 is SMNVEV (reference sequence). The CDR3 runs 15 residues. DNA for the CDR3: TGTGCCAGCAGTTTATCGTCTTTTGGGGAATATGGGCAGTTCTTC. Encoded protein: CASSLSSFGEYGQFF.

By proportion, this clonotype is medium-sized. The J gene is TRBJ1-2, the V gene TRBV29-1; D unresolved. V was trimmed by 7 bases and J by 1 base, leaving 7 bases between them. CDR1 is SQVTM, CDR2 ANQGSEA, per germline. CDR3 length equals 11 residues. CDR3 DNA sequence: TGCAGCGGTCAGATTAACTATGGCTACACCTTC. Protein: CSGQINYGYTF.

The V call is TRBV6-5, the J call TRBJ1-2; D remains ambiguous. The CDR3 extends over 12 amino acids. The V gene's germline CDR1 is MNHEY and CDR2 SVGAGI. Trimming left V 6 bases short and J 7 bases short, with 12 bases between. The CDR3 protein is CASSADFLGYTF. The CDR3 DNA is TGTGCCAGCAGCGCCGACTTCCTTGGCTACACCTTC.

The rearrangement uses TRBV10-3 and TRBJ2-2; TRBD2 is a possible D gene (6 bases). This CDR3 has 17 amino acids. Trimming cost V 5 bases and J 6 bases, with 22 bases left between them. In germline, CDR1 is ENHRY, CDR2 SYGVKD. CDR3 bases: TGTGCCATCAGTTTTCAAGGTCCGGGAGCCTCTGCCGGGGAGCTGTTTTTT. Its translation: CAISFQGPGASAGELFF.

The rearrangement joins TRBV6-2 or TRBV6-3 to TRBJ2-7; tentatively, D is TRBD2 (5 bases). Trimming removed 8 bases from V and 4 bases from J, with 18 bases in between. CDR1 and CDR2 (germline): MNHEY, SVGEGT. This CDR3 comprises 14 residues. The CDR3 loop is CASEPDSFSYEQYF. The CDR3 DNA reads as TGTGCCAGCGAACCGGACTCCTTTTCGTACGAGCAGTACTTC.

This rearrangement joins TRBV15 to TRBJ2-5; tentatively, D is TRBD1 (6 bases). Deletions cut 6 bases from V and 4 bases from J, with 9 bases between. Germline V gene data show CDR1 as LNHNV and CDR2 as YYDKDF (reference sequence). There are 12 residues in the CDR3. The CDR3 is CATRVGAETQYF. The CDR3 coding sequence is TGTGCCACCAGGGTGGGGGCAGAGACCCAGTACTTC. Filled out from reference TRBV15 and TRBJ2-5, the complete variable domain reads DAMVIQNPRYQVTQFGKPVTLSCSQTLNHNVMYWYQQKSSQAPKLLFHYYDKDFNNEADTPDNFQSRRPNTSFCFLDIRSPGLGDTAMYLCATRVGAETQYFGPGTRLLVL.

This clonotype was counted ten times or more. The rearrangement uses TRBV19 and TRBJ1-5; the D gene is possibly TRBD1 (5 bases). CDR3 length: 14 residues. Germline CDR1 and CDR2: LNHDA and SQIVND (reference sequence). Trimming left V 7 bases short and J 7 bases short, with 17 bases between. The CDR3 coding sequence is TGTGCCAGTACCGTGTGGGGGGGAAGCCAGCCCCAGCATTTT. This translates into CASTVWGGSQPQHF.

This clonotype is labeled as medium-sized (0.01 to 0.1%). The rearrangement links TRBV19 to TRBJ2-4; D not resolved. CDR1 and CDR2 (germline): LNHDA, SQIVND (reference sequence). The CDR3 has 13 amino acids. V was clipped by 10 bases and J by 11 bases, with 21 bases between them. The CDR3 region has the DNA TGTGCCACCGCTGGGCAGTACGCTGGCCTTCAGTACTTC. It yields the protein CATAGQYAGLQYF. The whole variable domain, filled in from reference TRBV19 and TRBJ2-4, reads DGGITQSPKYLFRKEGQNVTLSCEQNLNHDAMYWYRQDPGQGLRLIYYSQIVNDFQKGDIAEGYSVSREKKESFPLTVTSAQKNPTAFYLCATAGQYAGLQYFGAGTRLSVL.

V is TRBV6-5 and J is TRBJ2-7; unclear D gene. The CDR3 covers 14 residues. Germline values: CDR1 MNHEY, CDR2 SVGAGI. V was pared by 5 bases and J by 2 bases, with 13 bases between. The CDR3, as DNA: TGTGCCAGCAGTCGGCCGGAAACAGCCTACGAGCAGTACTTC. Translating it yields CASSRPETAYEQYF.

A note on this clonotype: This may be a read error: a much more frequent sequence differs by one nucleotide. V is TRBV5-4 and J is TRBJ2-5; 11 nucleotides agree with TRBD1. The J call is in doubt because the DNA end fits TRBJ2-1 better. The CDR3 length is 15 residues. Germline CDR1 and CDR2: SGHNT and YYREEE (reference sequence). DNA of the CDR3: TGTGCCAGCAGCCCGGACAGGGGGCTTGGAGAGACCCAGTTCTTC. It is translated as CASSPDRGLGETQFF.

This clonotype was counted a few times. The chain recombines TRBV24-1 with TRBJ2-3, with TRBD2 matching over 7 bases. The CDR3 extends over 17 amino acids. CDR1 is KGHDR, CDR2 SFDVKD, per germline. The junction had 7 bases not matched to a gene; V was cut back by 2 bases and J by 0 bases. The CDR3 loop reads CATSDWGGGASTDTQYF. The CDR3 coding sequence is TGTGCCACCAGTGATTGGGGGGGAGGGGCCAGCACAGATACGCAGTATTTT.

A few counts support this clonotype. The V call is TRBV24-1, the J call TRBJ2-1, with TRBD1 matching over 8 bases. The CDR3 is made up of 16 amino acids. Unmatched junction bases numbered 9, after V lost 5 bases and J lost 4 bases. The V gene's germline CDR1 is KGHDR and CDR2 SFDVKD. The CDR3 nucleotides read TGTGCCACCAGTGGCTTGGGACAGGACTTTTACAATGAGCAGTTCTTC. Its protein product is CATSGLGQDFYNEQFF.